This paragraph reports one TCR beta chain. The antigen is undetermined. The data derive from a study of T cells in Graves' hyperthyroidism and ophthalmopathy. Study in general: Peripheral blood draws took place at initial diagnosis, ahead of any treatment. The study, taken as a whole, reports: Ophthalmopathy was model-predicted a median about 7.1 months pre-onset. Most thyroid clonotypes expanded above 0.001 appeared in blood too.

Clinical symptoms, serum thyroxine and TRAb, thyroid ultrasound and orbital computed tomography were used for the diagnoses. The CDR3 covers 16 residues. Germline-derived CDR1 and CDR2 are WSHSY and SAAADI. The V end was cut by 6 bases, the J end by 3 bases, with 18 bases between. TCR beta CDR3 regions were amplified from RNA transcripts. HTBI primers were the set used in a first-round RT-PCR of the TCR CDR3. TCRdb ran MiXCR on the multiplex PCR reads and lists one entry per CDR3 protein. In the table there are hundreds of thousands of distinct CDR3 sequences, 15% to 20% of which are singletons. This sequence originates from a middle-aged woman with Graves' ophthalmopathy. This chain uses TRBV10-2 with TRBJ2-1; D is possibly TRBD1 (5 bases). Sequencing used blood. The CDR3 DNA follows: TGCGCCAGCAGGGGCCTCCAGGGAAGGGGCTACAATGAGCAGTTCTTC. It codes for CASRGLQGRGYNEQFF.